This entry lists 28 T cell receptor beta chains sequenced from one sample in a study of OX40 agonist ivuxolimab in advanced cancers. Here immunoSEQ multiplex PCR was the method, and the copy in TCRdb shows in-frame clones only, minus some. The sample holds approximately 71,000 clones, around 94% seen once. Sequences were derived from CD4+ or CD8+ T cells sorted from blood, sampled in a trial of the OX40 agonist ivuxolimab. All receptors derive from an adult with an advanced solid tumor such as melanoma, head and neck, liver or kidney cancer.

The chain joins TRBV7-2 to TRBJ1-4; 9 bases line up with TRBD1. Germline assignment: CDR1 SGHTA and CDR2 FQGNSA. V trimming: 3 bases; J trimming: 3 bases; junction bases outside the gene matches: 2. The CDR3 runs 15 residues. The CDR3 is CASSLGQGSNEKLFF. The CDR3 nucleotides are TGTGCCAGCAGCTTGGGACAGGGCTCTAATGAAAAACTGTTTTTT.

V usage is TRBV6-5 and J usage is TRBJ1-5; D may be TRBD1 (5 bases). The CDR3 is made up of 13 amino acids. Germline V gene lookup returns CDR1 MNHEY and CDR2 SVGAGI. The V end lost 2 bases, the J end lost 6 bases, and 8 bases lay between the germline ends. In nucleotides, the CDR3 is TGTGCCAGCAGTTACCGCACAGGTCAGCCCCAGCATTTT. Translation: CASSYRTGQPQHF.

The gene calls are TRBV7-6 and TRBJ2-7; TRBD1 matches 9 bases. The CDR3 covers 14 residues. Germline V gives CDR1 SGHVS, CDR2 FNYEAQ. V shed 1 base, J shed 3 bases, and the junction held 1 base outside the gene matches. The CDR3 region has the DNA TGTGCCAGCAGCTTAGACAGGGGGCTCTACGAGCAGTACTTC. Amino acids: CASSLDRGLYEQYF. Based on the CDR3 plus reference TRBV7-6 and TRBJ2-7, the full variable domain is GAGVSQSPRYKVTKRGQDVALRCDPISGHVSLYWYRQALGQGPEFLTYFNYEAQQDKSGLPNDRFSAERPEGSISTLTIQRTEQRDSAMYRCASSLDRGLYEQYFGPGTRLTVT.

The chain couples TRBV9 to TRBJ1-1; D is unclear. Germline assignment: CDR1 SGDLS and CDR2 YYNGEE. Trimming left V 2 bases short and J 4 bases short, with 9 bases between. The CDR3 spans 13 residues. CDR3 in DNA: TGTGCCAGCAGCGTTCAGGTGGGCACTGAAGCTTTCTTT. Its translation: CASSVQVGTEAFF.

The chain carries TRBV5-1 and TRBJ2-3; D is uncertain. V was trimmed by 0 bases and J by 1 base, leaving 9 bases between them. This CDR3 has 15 amino acids. Germline V CDR1 and CDR2: SGHRS, YFSETQ. The CDR3 is CASSLVPEGTDTQYF. CDR3 coding DNA: TGCGCCAGCAGCTTGGTCCCAGAAGGCACAGATACGCAGTATTTT. Full variable domain (outside the CDR3, taken from reference TRBV5-1 and TRBJ2-3): KAGVTQTPRYLIKTRGQQVTLSCSPISGHRSVSWYQQTPGQGLQFLFEYFSETQRNKGNFPGRFSGRQFSNSRSEMNVSTLELGDSALYLCASSLVPEGTDTQYFGPGTRLTVL.

About this clone itself: This specimen includes other DNA sequences encoding the same CDR3. The J gene is TRBJ2-7, the V gene TRBV6-4; TRBD1 or TRBD2 may be the D gene (5 bases each). Germline CDR1 is MRHNA and CDR2 is SNTAGT. The germline V and J ends were trimmed by 2 bases and 0 bases, with 11 bases remaining between them. The CDR3 loop spans 15 amino acids. CDR3 in DNA: TGTGCCAGCAGTGACGGGGGTGTTAGCTCCTACGAGCAGTACTTC. The encoded protein is CASSDGGVSSYEQYF.

A single count supports this clone. The V gene is TRBV9, the J gene TRBJ1-1; D is undetermined. CDR1 is SGDLS, CDR2 YYNGEE, per germline. The CDR3 has 18 residues. Trimming removed 0 bases from V and 4 bases from J, with 22 bases in between. The CDR3 loop reads CASSVVGNAGDKGTEAFF. CDR3 coding DNA: TGTGCCAGCAGCGTAGTTGGAAATGCGGGTGACAAGGGCACTGAAGCTTTCTTT.

The chain uses TRBV7-3 and TRBJ1-6; possible D gene TRBD1, 6 bases. V was pared by 1 base and J by 9 bases, with 10 bases between. This CDR3 spans 14 amino acids. CDR1 and CDR2 from the germline V gene are SGHTA and FQGTGA. This chain's CDR3 is CASSLNSRGSPLHF. CDR3 bases: TGTGCCAGCAGCTTAAACAGCAGGGGTTCACCCCTCCACTTT.

This rearrangement joins TRBV2 to TRBJ1-1; 8 nucleotides agree with TRBD1. V lost 3 bases, J lost 0 bases, and 6 bases stayed unmatched. The CDR3 is 16 residues long. The germline V gene encodes CDR1 SNHLY and CDR2 FYNNEI. The CDR3 DNA is TGTGCCAGCAGTGACCGACAGGGGCGCATGAACACTGAAGCTTTCTTT. This encodes CASSDRQGRMNTEAFF.

This clone was seen just once. The chain has TRBV19 and TRBJ2-7; 7 bases are shared with TRBD1. The CDR3 is 14 residues long. Germline CDR1 is LNHDA and CDR2 is SQIVND (reference sequence). V was clipped by 1 base and J by 0 bases; unmatched bases: 0. CDR3 nucleotide sequence: TGTGCCAGTAGTATAGGGGACAGCTCCTACGAGCAGTACTTC. Its translation is CASSIGDSSYEQYF.

This clone occurred once. The CDR3 region is CASSQPGGPYEQYF. The CDR3 nucleotides are TGCGCCAGCAGCCAACCCGGGGGACCCTACGAGCAGTACTTC. This chain uses TRBV4-1 with TRBJ2-7, with D perhaps TRBD2 (6 bases). The CDR3 covers 14 residues. The germline CDR1 and CDR2 sequences are MGHRA and YSYEKL. V dropped 2 bases and J dropped 2 bases, with 10 bases sitting between them.

V usage is TRBV4-1 and J usage is TRBJ2-7; D is uncertain. CDR3 length equals 16 residues. Germline loops: CDR1 MGHRA, CDR2 YSYEKL. The germline V and J ends were trimmed by 3 bases and 3 bases, with 18 bases remaining between them. CDR3 sequence: CASSQVPSGGDYEQYF. The CDR3 DNA sequence: TGCGCCAGCAGCCAGGTACCGTCAGGTGGTGACTACGAGCAGTACTTC.

The V gene is TRBV7-9, the J gene TRBJ2-2; D gene uncertain. V lost 4 bases, J lost 0 bases, and 0 bases lay in between. This CDR3 is 12 amino acids long. Per germline, CDR1 SEHNR and CDR2 FQNEAQ (reference sequence). The CDR3 nucleotides are TGTGCCAGCAGCTCGAACACCGGGGAGCTGTTTTTT. This codes for CASSSNTGELFF.

The chain links TRBV5-1 to TRBJ1-1, with TRBD1 as a possible D gene (6 bases). Germline CDR1 is SGHRS and CDR2 is YFSETQ. CDR3 length equals 12 residues. Trimming took 2 bases from V and 8 from J, leaving 10 bases between them. The CDR3 sequence: CASSFNTGEAFF. The CDR3 bases are TGCGCCAGCAGCTTCAACACAGGGGAAGCTTTCTTT.

This clone was seen once. The rearrangement uses TRBV4-1 and TRBJ2-7, with D perhaps assigned TRBD1 or TRBD2 (5 bases each). CDR1 and CDR2 from the germline V gene are MGHRA and YSYEKL. The CDR3 sequence is 16 residues long. Deletions cut 0 bases from V and 3 bases from J, with 15 bases between. CDR3 bases: TGCGCCAGCAGCCAAGATCAGTTGGGGGTGGACTACGAGCAGTACTTC. It translates to CASSQDQLGVDYEQYF.

The chain recombines TRBV5-4 with TRBJ2-3; the D is unclear. V was trimmed by 0 bases and J by 6 bases, leaving 5 bases between them. From germline, CDR1 is SGHNT and CDR2 YYREEE (reference sequence). The CDR3 totals 12 residues. This chain's CDR3 is CASSLGKDTQYF. The CDR3 bases are TGTGCCAGCAGCTTGGGGAAGGATACGCAGTATTTT.

The CDR3 spells CASSFRSGMGNTEAFF. CDR3 DNA sequence: TGTGCCAGCAGCTTCCGTTCAGGGATGGGGAACACTGAAGCTTTCTTT. V gene TRBV7-3 combines with J gene TRBJ1-1; maybe TRBD1 (5 bases). Germline CDR1 SGHTA, CDR2 FQGTGA. The ends were cut back, 3 bases at V and 1 base at J, with 15 bases in the middle. The CDR3 contains 16 residues.

J is TRBJ1-1 and V is TRBV19; 8 bases line up with TRBD1. Looked up from germline, CDR1 is LNHDA and CDR2 is SQIVND (reference sequence). The V gene end was trimmed by 5 bases and the J gene end by 8 bases; junction bases not matched to a gene: 13. The CDR3 loop spans 15 amino acids. The CDR3 reads CASSGPSGQVFEAFF. CDR3 in DNA: TGTGCCAGTAGTGGGCCTTCGGGACAGGTCTTCGAAGCTTTCTTT.

The rearrangement uses TRBV4-1 and TRBJ1-2, with 7 bases fitting TRBD1. After removal of 0 bases from V and 7 bases from J, the junction contained 8 bases not matched to a gene. The length of the CDR3 is 15 residues. CDR1 MGHRA and CDR2 YSYEKL come from the germline V gene. The CDR3 bases are TGCGCCAGCAGCCAAGAACCTCCCAGGGGGTTTGGCTACACCTTC. Translated: CASSQEPPRGFGYTF.

This clone was seen more than once but under ten times. This chain links TRBV6-5 with TRBJ2-1, with TRBD1 identical over 7 bases. The CDR3 is made up of 14 amino acids. In germline, CDR1 is MNHEY, CDR2 SVGAGI. The trim removed 2 bases at V and 5 bases at J, leaving 3 bases unmatched. CDR3 loop: CASSYQGQHNEQFF. The CDR3 DNA follows: TGTGCCAGCAGTTACCAGGGACAGCACAATGAGCAGTTCTTC.

This chain links TRBV4-1 with TRBJ1-2, with a tentative D call TRBD1 (5 bases). The V and J ends lost 1 base and 0 bases respectively, with 9 bases between them. The CDR3 runs 15 residues. Looked up from germline, CDR1 is MGHRA and CDR2 is YSYEKL. The CDR3 sequence: CASSQGQGANYGYTF. For the CDR3, the DNA is TGCGCCAGCAGCCAAGGGCAGGGAGCTAACTATGGCTACACCTTC.

The J gene is TRBJ2-7, the V gene TRBV9, with TRBD2 identical over 14 bases. The CDR3 is 16 residues long. V shed 3 bases and J 2 bases; nucleotides not matched to a gene: 4. Germline lookup yields CDR1 SGDLS and CDR2 YYNGEE. CDR3 DNA sequence: TGTGCCAGCAGCGATAGACTAGCGGGAGGGCCCTACGAGCAGTACTTC. This encodes CASSDRLAGGPYEQYF. Complete variable domain (other parts from reference TRBV9 and TRBJ2-7): DSGVTQTPKHLITATGQRVTLRCSPRSGDLSVYWYQQSLDQGLQFLIQYYNGEERAKGNILERFSAQQFPDLHSELNLSSLELGDSALYFCASSDRLAGGPYEQYFGPGTRLTVT.

This clone is a singleton in its sample. CDR3 coding DNA: TGTGCCAGCAAACCGGGACTACAACAAGAGACCCAGTACTTC. Its translation is CASKPGLQQETQYF. The chain recombines TRBV6-1 with TRBJ2-5, with TRBD2 identical over 7 bases. After removal of 7 bases from V and 2 bases from J, the junction contained 7 bases not matched to a gene. The V gene's germline CDR1 is MNHNS and CDR2 SASEGT. This CDR3 has 14 residues.

The chain uses TRBV7-3 and TRBJ2-5, with 7 bases that match TRBD1. From germline, CDR1 is SGHTA and CDR2 FQGTGA. The CDR3 sequence is 15 residues long. Trimming cost V 3 bases and J 2 bases; bases outside gene matches: 6. CDR3 in amino acids: CASSLTTGMQETQYF. CDR3 sequence (DNA): TGTGCCAGCAGCTTGACGACAGGGATGCAAGAGACCCAGTACTTC.

This clone came up once. The chain has TRBV4-1 and TRBJ1-5; tentatively, D is TRBD1 (5 bases). The V gene lost 0 bases and the J gene lost 4 bases, with 10 bases spanning the gap. Germline V CDR1 and CDR2: MGHRA, YSYEKL. CDR3 length equals 15 residues. The CDR3 loop is CASSQDKGLNQPQHF. The CDR3 DNA is TGCGCCAGCAGCCAAGATAAGGGACTAAATCAGCCCCAGCATTTT.

This clone was seen a single time. J is TRBJ2-7 and V is TRBV15; D is perhaps TRBD1 (6 bases). CDR3 length equals 17 residues. Germline V CDR1 and CDR2: LNHNV, YYDKDF (reference sequence). Trimming pared 0 bases from V and 1 base from J, leaving 16 bases between. The CDR3 spells CATSRDGWTDISYEQYF. Written as DNA, the CDR3 is TGTGCCACCAGCAGAGATGGGTGGACAGACATATCCTACGAGCAGTACTTC.

The chain joins TRBV10-2 to TRBJ1-2; D possibly corresponds to TRBD1 (5 bases). Deletions cut 5 bases from V and 3 bases from J, with 10 bases between. Germline V lookup: CDR1 WSHSY, CDR2 SAAADI. The CDR3 totals 13 residues. The CDR3 bases are TGCGCCAGCAGTAATGGGGGGTACTATGGCTACACCTTC. It translates to CASSNGGYYGYTF.

This clone was seen only a few times. The gene calls are TRBV5-1 and TRBJ1-5; D gene uncertain. The germline CDR1 and CDR2 sequences are SGHRS and YFSETQ. The CDR3 is 13 amino acids. V was cut by 0 bases and J by 4 bases, with 5 bases left in between. The CDR3 coding sequence is TGCGCCAGCAGCTTGGCGACTAATCAGCCCCAGCATTTT. Protein: CASSLATNQPQHF. The whole variable domain, remainder taken from reference TRBV5-1 and TRBJ1-5, is KAGVTQTPRYLIKTRGQQVTLSCSPISGHRSVSWYQQTPGQGLQFLFEYFSETQRNKGNFPGRFSGRQFSNSRSEMNVSTLELGDSALYLCASSLATNQPQHFGDGTRLSIL.